Presented here are 8 T cell receptor beta chains from one specimen sequenced in a study of blood T cells in healthy people across ages. A second PCR of roughly 7 to 11 cycles used a sample-barcoded 5' primer and a J-beta primer mix. TCRdb ran MiXCR on the 5' RACE reads and lists one entry per CDR3 protein. The sample includes some 640,000 distinct CDR3 sequences, approximately 49% of them seen just once. The sample was blood. The receptors derive from a woman aged 60 to 75 in good health.

A note on this clonotype: One junction end disagrees with the germline gene, perhaps due to a read error. The chain employs TRBV5-1 and TRBJ2-1, with TRBD2 matching 9 bases. The CDR3 has 17 amino acids. Germline values: CDR1 SGHRS, CDR2 YFSETQ. This CDR3 reads CANSTGLADSSYNEQFF. CDR3 nucleotide sequence: TGCGCCAACAGCACGGGACTAGCCGACAGCTCCTACAATGAGCAGTTCTTC. The full variable domain, completed using reference TRBV5-1 and TRBJ2-1, is KAGVTQTPRYLIKTRGQQVTLSCSPISGHRSVSWYQQTPGQGLQFLFEYFSETQRNKGNFPGRFSGRQFSNSRSEMNVSTLELGDSALYLCANSTGLADSSYNEQFFGPGTRLTVL.

There are a few counts of this clonotype. CDR3 coding DNA: TGTGCCAGCAGCCAAGGCGGTCAAGAGACCCAGTACTTC. This codes for CASSQGGQETQYF. The J gene is TRBJ2-5, the V gene TRBV7-2; D ambiguous. V dropped 5 bases and J dropped 2 bases, with 9 bases sitting between them. The CDR3 length is 13 residues. CDR1 and CDR2 (germline): SGHTA, FQGNSA.

The V gene is TRBV9, the J gene TRBJ2-3; 14 bases map to TRBD2. Germline lookup yields CDR1 SGDLS and CDR2 YYNGEE. V was clipped by 3 bases and J by 4 bases; unmatched bases: 4. The CDR3 has 16 amino acids. The CDR3 loop reads CASSGGLAGAPDTQYF. CDR3 nucleotides: TGTGCCAGCAGCGGGGGACTAGCGGGAGCCCCAGATACGCAGTATTTT.

The chain joins TRBV7-2 to TRBJ1-4; 10 nucleotides align to TRBD1. The CDR3 sequence is 15 residues long. Unmatched junction bases numbered 6, after V lost 1 base and J lost 10 bases. Germline values: CDR1 SGHTA, CDR2 FQGNSA. The CDR3 nucleotides are TGTGCCAGCAGCTTAGTCGGGACAGGGGATGCAAAACTGTTTTTT. It translates to CASSLVGTGDAKLFF.

The V and J genes are TRBV20-1 and TRBJ2-1, with D possibly being TRBD2 (6 bases). This CDR3 contains 18 residues. CDR1 is DFQATT and CDR2 is SNEGSKA in the germline V gene (reference sequence). The V end lost 0 bases, the J end lost 5 bases, and 23 bases lay between the germline ends. CDR3 in DNA: TGCAGTGCTAGAGATCGTAGCGGACGGGCCATTGGGGACAATGAGCAGTTCTTC. It is translated as CSARDRSGRAIGDNEQFF.

This clonotype was seen more than once but under ten times. At one end the junction does not follow the germline gene, possibly because of a read error. This chain links TRBV29-1 with TRBJ2-7, with 10 bases matching TRBD1. The length of the CDR3 is 10 residues. From germline, CDR1 is SQVTM and CDR2 ANQGSEA. DNA of the CDR3: TGCAGTGTTGGGACAGGGGTATTGTACTTC. Its protein is CSVGTGVLYF.

The chain is built from TRBV2 and TRBJ1-5, with TRBD1 identical over 7 bases. With V trimmed by 3 bases and J by 0 bases, 5 bases remained unmatched. Germline CDR1 reads SNHLY; CDR2 reads FYNNEI. The CDR3 is made up of 16 amino acids. CDR3 nucleotide sequence: TGTGCCAGCAGTGATGGGACAGTGTATAGCAATCAGCCCCAGCATTTT. This translates into CASSDGTVYSNQPQHF.

This clonotype was counted only a few times. This sequence joins TRBV27 and TRBJ2-1; 8 nucleotides match TRBD2. The CDR3 runs 16 residues. Per the germline V gene, CDR1 is MNHEY and CDR2 is SMNVEV (reference sequence). V shed 4 bases and J 6 bases; nucleotides not matched to a gene: 11. Here the CDR3 DNA reads TGTGCCAGCAGTTCCCTCGAAGCGGGAGAGGTCAATGAGCAGTTCTTC. Its protein product is CASSSLEAGEVNEQFF.